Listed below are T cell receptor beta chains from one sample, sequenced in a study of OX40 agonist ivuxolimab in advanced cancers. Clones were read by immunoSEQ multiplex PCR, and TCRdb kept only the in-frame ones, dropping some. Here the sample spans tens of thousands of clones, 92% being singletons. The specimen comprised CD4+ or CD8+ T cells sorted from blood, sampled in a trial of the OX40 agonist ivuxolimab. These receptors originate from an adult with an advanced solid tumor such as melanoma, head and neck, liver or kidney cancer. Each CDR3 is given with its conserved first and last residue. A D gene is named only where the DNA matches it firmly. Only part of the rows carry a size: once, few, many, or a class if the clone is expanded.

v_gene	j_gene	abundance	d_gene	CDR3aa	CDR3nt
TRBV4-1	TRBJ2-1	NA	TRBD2	CASSQPRTSGPIYEQFF	TGCGCCAGCAGCCAGCCTAGGACTAGCGGACCCATCTATGAGCAGTTCTTC
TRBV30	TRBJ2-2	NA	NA	CAWSVQRAGELFF	TGTGCCTGGAGTGTGCAAAGGGCCGGGGAGCTGTTTTTT
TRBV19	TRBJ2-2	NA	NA	CASRRQEPAGTGELFF	TGTGCCAGTAGACGACAGGAACCCGCGGGCACCGGGGAGCTGTTTTTT
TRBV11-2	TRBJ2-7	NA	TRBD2	CASSLGRASAEQYF	TGTGCCAGCAGCTTGGGGAGGGCTTCCGCCGAGCAGTACTTC
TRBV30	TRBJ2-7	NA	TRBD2	CAWSITTSGSYEQYF	TGTGCCTGGAGTATAACGACTAGCGGGAGCTACGAGCAGTACTTC
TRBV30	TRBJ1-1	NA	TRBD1	CAWDQSGGNTEAFF	TGTGCCTGGGACCAATCAGGGGGGAACACTGAAGCTTTCTTT
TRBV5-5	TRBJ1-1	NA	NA	CASSFSTWTEGMNTEAFF	TGTGCCAGCAGCTTTAGCACTTGGACAGAAGGCATGAACACTGAAGCTTTCTTT
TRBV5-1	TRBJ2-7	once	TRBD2	CASSPTSGSIYEQYF	TGCGCCAGCAGCCCCACTAGCGGCAGCATCTACGAGCAGTACTTC
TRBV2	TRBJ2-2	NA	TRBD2	CASSPLASGRALGTGELFF	TGTGCCAGCAGTCCCCTGGCTAGCGGGAGGGCCCTCGGTACCGGGGAGCTGTTTTTT
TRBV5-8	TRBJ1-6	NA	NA	CASSLGRLSSYNSPLHF	TGTGCCAGCAGTTTAGGACGGCTAAGCTCCTATAATTCACCCCTCCACTTC
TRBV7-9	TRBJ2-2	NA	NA	CATGGTSNTGELFF	TGTGCCACTGGCGGAACCTCGAACACCGGGGAGCTGTTTTTT
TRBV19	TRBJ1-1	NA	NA	CASSPGGYTEAFF	TGTGCCAGTAGTCCAGGAGGGTACACTGAAGCTTTCTTT
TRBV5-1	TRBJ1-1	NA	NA	CASSRGQNTEAFF	TGCGCCAGCAGCCGGGGACAGAACACTGAAGCTTTCTTT
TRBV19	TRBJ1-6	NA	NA	CASSIGQLLSSPLHF	TGTGCCAGTAGTATCGGACAGCTTCTATCCTCACCCCTCCACTTT
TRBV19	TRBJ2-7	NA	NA	CASSNPPENYEQYF	TGTGCCAGTAGTAACCCGCCCGAGAACTACGAGCAGTACTTC
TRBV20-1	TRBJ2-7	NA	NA	CSARLAHEQYF	TGCAGTGCTAGACTAGCGCACGAGCAGTACTTC
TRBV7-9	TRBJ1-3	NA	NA	CASSFPTVGSGNTIYF	TGTGCCAGCAGCTTCCCGACAGTCGGCTCAGGAAACACCATATATTTT
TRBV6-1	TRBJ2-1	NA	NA	CASSSPQREQFF	TGTGCCAGCAGCTCCCCACAAAGGGAGCAGTTCTTC
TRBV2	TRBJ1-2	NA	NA	CASSDFSGDPTF	TGTGCCAGCAGTGACTTCTCCGGGGACCCCACCTTC
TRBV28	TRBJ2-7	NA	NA	CASSSTGGVYEQYF	TGTGCCAGCAGTTCCACAGGGGGGGTGTACGAGCAGTACTTC
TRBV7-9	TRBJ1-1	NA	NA	CASSAAGAEAFF	TGTGCCAGCAGCGCCGCAGGGGCTGAAGCTTTCTTT
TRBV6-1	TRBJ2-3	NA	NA	CASRRGGSTDTQYF	TGTGCCAGCAGGAGGGGTGGGAGCACAGATACGCAGTATTTT
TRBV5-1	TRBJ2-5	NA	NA	CASSPGDGTFRSQEETQYF	TGCGCCAGCAGCCCCGGGGATGGGACATTTCGGTCACAGGAAGAGACCCAGTACTTC
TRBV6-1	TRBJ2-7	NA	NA	CASTQGTGYDEQYF	TGTGCCAGCACTCAAGGTACGGGGTACGACGAGCAGTACTTC
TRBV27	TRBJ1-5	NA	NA	CASSLFGDSNQPQHF	TGTGCCAGCAGTTTATTTGGGGACAGCAATCAGCCCCAGCATTTT
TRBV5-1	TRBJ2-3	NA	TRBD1	CASSPRTGSTDTQYF	TGCGCCAGCAGCCCCCGGACAGGGAGCACAGATACGCAGTATTTT
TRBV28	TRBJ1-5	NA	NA	CASSRQRDGQPQHF	TGTGCCAGCAGTCGCCAGAGGGATGGCCAGCCCCAGCATTTT
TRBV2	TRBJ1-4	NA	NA	CASSDRQKDEKLFF	TGTGCCAGCAGTGATCGACAGAAGGATGAAAAACTGTTTTTT
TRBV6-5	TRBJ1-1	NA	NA	CAVGLLNTEAFF	TGTGCCGTCGGACTGCTGAACACTGAAGCTTTCTTT
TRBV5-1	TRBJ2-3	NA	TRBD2	CASSKGLAGYTDTQYF	TGCGCCAGCAGCAAGGGACTAGCGGGGTACACAGATACGCAGTATTTT
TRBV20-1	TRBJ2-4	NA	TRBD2	CGSGGENIQYF	TGCGGGAGCGGGGGGGAAAACATTCAGTACTTC
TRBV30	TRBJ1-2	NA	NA	CAWSVRSRGYGYTF	TGTGCCTGGAGTGTACGCAGCAGGGGCTATGGCTACACCTTC
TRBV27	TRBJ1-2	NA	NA	CASSLYRTAKSYTF	TGTGCCAGCAGTTTATATCGGACCGCGAAAAGCTACACCTTC
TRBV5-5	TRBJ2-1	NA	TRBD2	CASSAGGFTGGPKSIVQFF	TGTGCCAGCAGCGCGGGGGGTTTTACGGGAGGGCCGAAAAGTATAGTGCAGTTCTTC
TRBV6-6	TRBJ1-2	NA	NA	CASSIRDDYGYTF	TGTGCCAGCAGCATCCGGGACGACTATGGCTACACCTTC
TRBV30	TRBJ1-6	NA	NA	CAWRDSGSSSYNSPLHF	TGTGCCTGGAGAGACTCGGGCAGCAGCTCCTATAATTCACCCCTCCACTTT
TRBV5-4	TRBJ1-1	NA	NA	CASSLWGNTEAFF	TGTGCCAGCAGCTTATGGGGGAACACTGAAGCTTTCTTT
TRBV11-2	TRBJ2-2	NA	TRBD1	CASSREGAYGELFF	TGTGCCAGCAGTCGAGAGGGGGCGTACGGGGAGCTGTTTTTT
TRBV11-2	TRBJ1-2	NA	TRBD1	CASSLVQGADYGYTF	TGTGCCAGCAGCTTAGTACAGGGGGCAGACTATGGCTACACCTTC
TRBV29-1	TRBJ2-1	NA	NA	CSVDTGYNNGQFF	TGCAGCGTTGACACAGGGTACAACAATGGGCAGTTCTTC
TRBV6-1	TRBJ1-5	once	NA	CASSVYRAGGNQPQHF	TGTGCCAGCAGTGTTTATAGGGCTGGAGGCAATCAGCCCCAGCATTTT
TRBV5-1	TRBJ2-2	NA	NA	CASSPGYSNTGELFF	TGCGCCAGCAGCCCTGGATACTCGAACACCGGGGAGCTGTTTTTT